What follows are 2 T cell receptor beta chains derived from one specimen sequenced in a study of cytomegalovirus exposure and HLA in healthy donors. Use of 60 Vbeta and 13 Jbeta primers characterized the PCR. The protocol was immunoSEQ multiplex PCR, while the TCRdb copy is restricted to in-frame clones and leaves out a portion. The sample lists approximately 160,000 clones, roughly 77% occurring once. Source material: PBMCs. The receptor set was obtained from a male donor in good health and CMV-seronegative.

This clone was detected only once. The chain joins TRBV7-2 to TRBJ2-7; 10 positions match TRBD1. The junction had 0 bases not matched to a gene; V was cut back by 1 base and J by 3 bases. The CDR3 extends over 14 amino acids. The germline CDR1 and CDR2 sequences are SGHTA and FQGNSA. CDR3 sequence reads: CASSLGDRGYEQYF. The CDR3 DNA sequence: TGTGCCAGCAGCTTAGGGGACAGGGGCTACGAGCAGTACTTC.

The rearrangement uses TRBV4-1 and TRBJ1-3, with TRBD1 matching 7 bases. CDR3 size: 15 residues. Germline loops: CDR1 MGHRA, CDR2 YSYEKL. V lost 0 bases to trimming and J lost 2 bases; unmatched junction nucleotides: 1. DNA of the CDR3: TGCGCCAGCAGCCAAGATCAGGGGGCTGGAAACACCATATATTTT. This encodes CASSQDQGAGNTIYF.